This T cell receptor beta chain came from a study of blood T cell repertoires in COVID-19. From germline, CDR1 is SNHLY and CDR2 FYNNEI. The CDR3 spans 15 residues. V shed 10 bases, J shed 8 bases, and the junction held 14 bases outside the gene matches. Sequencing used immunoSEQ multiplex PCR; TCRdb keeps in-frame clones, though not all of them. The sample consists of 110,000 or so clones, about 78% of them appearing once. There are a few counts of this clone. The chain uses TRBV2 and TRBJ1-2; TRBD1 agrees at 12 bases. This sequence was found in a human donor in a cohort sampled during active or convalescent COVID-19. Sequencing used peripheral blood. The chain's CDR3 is CATSGTGGVREGYTF. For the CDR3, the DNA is TGTGCCACATCCGGGACAGGGGGCGTAAGAGAAGGCTACACCTTC.